The 27 T cell receptor beta chains below were found in one sample sequenced in a study of cytomegalovirus exposure and HLA in healthy donors. In the PCR, 60 Vbeta and 13 Jbeta primers were used. The protocol was immunoSEQ multiplex PCR, while the TCRdb copy is restricted to in-frame clones and leaves out a portion. The table lists more than 95,000 clones, 60% to 80% of them singletons, with roughly 4.5% in the top ten. The sequenced sample consisted of PBMCs. The receptor set was obtained from a man aged 50 to 60 in good health and CMV-seropositive.

The genes are TRBV4-1 and TRBJ2-1; 9 bases agree with TRBD2. The V segment lost 1 base and the J segment 1 base; nucleotides outside the gene matches: 8. Germline V gives CDR1 MGHRA, CDR2 YSYEKL. CDR3 length: 18 amino acids. This CDR3 reads CASSQVGLAGRSYNEQFF. The CDR3 DNA is TGCGCCAGCAGCCAAGTAGGGCTAGCGGGACGTTCCTACAATGAGCAGTTCTTC.

This clone was counted between two and nine times. The chain couples TRBV5-8 to TRBJ2-1; D may be TRBD2 (5 bases). The CDR3 extends over 14 amino acids. Between the trimmed V and J ends, which lost 2 bases and 4 bases, there was a span of 10 bases. CDR1 is SGHTS and CDR2 is YDEGEE in the germline V gene. The CDR3 protein is CASSLGLIYNEQFF. The CDR3 DNA sequence: TGTGCCAGCAGCTTAGGACTGATTTACAATGAGCAGTTCTTC.

The chain recombines TRBV5-1 with TRBJ1-6; D is uncertain. Germline CDR1 reads SGHRS; CDR2 reads YFSETQ. V gave up 4 bases and J gave up 8 bases, with 16 bases separating them. The CDR3 extends over 15 amino acids. For the CDR3, the DNA is TGCGCCAGCAGCCTGTCCTGGGCAGTAGATTCACCCCTCCACTTT. It is translated as CASSLSWAVDSPLHF. The variable domain in full, completed from reference TRBV5-1 and TRBJ1-6, reads KAGVTQTPRYLIKTRGQQVTLSCSPISGHRSVSWYQQTPGQGLQFLFEYFSETQRNKGNFPGRFSGRQFSNSRSEMNVSTLELGDSALYLCASSLSWAVDSPLHFGNGTRLTVT.

The CDR3 protein is CASSGESNQPQHF. DNA of the CDR3: TGTGCCAGCAGTGGAGAGAGCAATCAGCCCCAGCATTTT. V usage is TRBV6-1 and J usage is TRBJ1-5; D unclear. The germline V and J ends were trimmed by 4 bases and 1 base, with 5 bases remaining between them. The germline CDR1 and CDR2 sequences are MNHNS and SASEGT. The CDR3 loop spans 13 amino acids.

The chain employs TRBV9 and TRBJ2-3, with TRBD2 identical over 7 bases. CDR3 length: 15 amino acids. Unmatched junction bases numbered 3, after V lost 0 bases and J lost 2 bases. Per the germline V gene, CDR1 is SGDLS and CDR2 is YYNGEE. The CDR3 region is CASSVGGGFTDTQYF. In DNA, the CDR3 is TGTGCCAGCAGCGTAGGGGGGGGGTTCACAGATACGCAGTATTTT.

V gene TRBV6-5 combines with J gene TRBJ1-2, with 8 positions matching TRBD1. After removal of 4 bases from V and 4 bases from J, the junction contained 8 bases not matched to a gene. Germline lookup yields CDR1 MNHEY and CDR2 SVGAGI. The CDR3 loop spans 15 amino acids. The CDR3 sequence is CASSWGRGLSYGYTF. Written as DNA, the CDR3 is TGTGCCAGCAGTTGGGGCAGGGGGCTAAGCTATGGCTACACCTTC.

In its sample, this clone is medium-sized. The chain combines TRBV6-1 with TRBJ2-5, with 7 bases aligning to TRBD2. Germline trimming cut 1 base from V and 3 bases from J; bases unmatched to any gene: 8. The germline CDR1 and CDR2 sequences are MNHNS and SASEGT. The CDR3 spans 16 residues. This CDR3 is CASSEEASGYKETQYF. The CDR3 DNA reads as TGTGCCAGCAGTGAAGAGGCTAGCGGCTATAAAGAGACCCAGTACTTC.

The chain has TRBV6-5 and TRBJ2-7; 9 bases align to TRBD1. Trimming at V came to 0 bases and at J to 3 bases, leaving 3 bases not matched to a gene. CDR1 is MNHEY and CDR2 is SVGAGI in the germline V gene. The CDR3 sequence is 15 residues long. The chain's CDR3 is CASSYSRGQGYEQYF. The CDR3 DNA reads TGTGCCAGCAGTTACTCGAGGGGACAGGGCTACGAGCAGTACTTC.

The genes are TRBV6-1 and TRBJ2-7, with D possibly TRBD1 on 6 matching bases. Germline V gene sequence: CDR1 MNHNS, CDR2 SASEGT. The germline V and J ends were trimmed by 7 bases and 5 bases, with 15 bases remaining between them. This CDR3 region has 13 residues. In nucleotides, the CDR3 is TGTGCCAGCAAACCCCCAGGGGTCCACGAGCAGTACTTC. Encoded protein: CASKPPGVHEQYF.

The chain uses TRBV10-3 and TRBJ1-2; maybe TRBD1 (6 bases). The V and J ends lost 10 bases and 7 bases respectively, with 13 bases between them. The CDR3 totals 11 residues. Germline values: CDR1 ENHRY, CDR2 SYGVKD. The CDR3 nucleotides read TGTGCCACACAGGGAGGGTTTGGCTACACCTTC. It codes for CATQGGFGYTF.

The chain employs TRBV5-5 and TRBJ2-7, with TRBD2 as a possible D gene (7 bases). Germline V CDR1 and CDR2: SGHKS, YYEKEE (reference sequence). Trimming pared 2 bases from V and 2 bases from J, leaving 14 bases between. This CDR3 has 15 amino acids. CDR3 region: CASSLGTGRAYEQYF. DNA of the CDR3: TGTGCCAGCAGCTTAGGAACAGGGAGGGCCTACGAGCAGTACTTC. The entire variable domain, with the rest obtained from reference TRBV5-5 and TRBJ2-7, is as follows: DAGVTQSPTHLIKTRGQQVTLRCSPISGHKSVSWYQQVLGQGPQFIFQYYEKEERGRGNFPDRFSARQFPNYSSELNVNALLLGDSALYLCASSLGTGRAYEQYFGPGTRLTVT.

This chain uses TRBV27 with TRBJ1-5; a weak D match, TRBD1 (6 bases). Between the trimmed V and J ends, which lost 4 bases and 5 bases, there was a span of 27 bases. In germline, CDR1 is MNHEY, CDR2 SMNVEV (reference sequence). The CDR3 has 19 residues. The CDR3 spells CASSSSPWTAQGPDQPQHF. The CDR3 DNA reads as TGTGCCAGCAGTTCCTCTCCCTGGACAGCCCAAGGCCCGGATCAGCCCCAGCATTTT.

J is TRBJ1-1 and V is TRBV6-1, with 8 bases lining up with TRBD1. The trim removed 6 bases at V and 1 base at J, leaving 4 bases unmatched. In germline, CDR1 is MNHNS, CDR2 SASEGT. There are 14 residues in the CDR3. The CDR3 here is CASRSGTGNTEAFF. In DNA form, the CDR3 reads TGTGCCAGCAGGTCCGGGACAGGGAACACTGAAGCTTTCTTT.

This clone was recorded once. This chain links TRBV7-7 with TRBJ2-2; perhaps TRBD2 as D (6 bases). This CDR3 spans 11 amino acids. The V gene's germline CDR1 is SSHAT and CDR2 FNYEAQ (reference sequence). With 10 bases removed from V and 8 bases from J, the gap between germline ends came to 11 bases. This CDR3 is CATTAGGELFF. The CDR3 DNA follows: TGTGCCACCACCGCGGGGGGGGAGCTGTTTTTT.

This chain links TRBV6-5 with TRBJ1-6; D remains unclear. The germline CDR1 and CDR2 sequences are MNHEY and SVGAGI. V lost 2 bases, J lost 5 bases, and 10 bases lay in between. This CDR3 comprises 15 residues. The CDR3 nucleotides are TGTGCCAGCAGTTACAGAGATTTACATAATTCACCCCTCCACTTT. Its translation is CASSYRDLHNSPLHF.

The genes are TRBV19 and TRBJ1-5; the D gene is possibly TRBD1 (5 bases). The CDR3 loop spans 15 amino acids. Trimming shortened V by 7 bases and J by 0 bases, and 13 bases separated the two germline ends. Germline V gene data show CDR1 as LNHDA and CDR2 as SQIVND (reference sequence). The CDR3, as DNA: TGTGCCAGTAACCAGGGCCGATATAGCAATCAGCCCCAGCATTTT. It specifies CASNQGRYSNQPQHF. The full variable domain, its missing parts supplied by reference TRBV19 and TRBJ1-5, is DGGITQSPKYLFRKEGQNVTLSCEQNLNHDAMYWYRQDPGQGLRLIYYSQIVNDFQKGDIAEGYSVSREKKESFPLTVTSAQKNPTAFYLCASNQGRYSNQPQHFGDGTRLSIL.

V gene TRBV5-4 combines with J gene TRBJ2-7; D might be TRBD2 (7 bases). Germline CDR1 and CDR2: SGHNT and YYREEE (reference sequence). CDR3 size: 15 residues. V was cut by 4 bases and J by 1 base, with 15 bases left in between. CDR3 sequence reads: CASSPRGGASYEQYF. The CDR3 DNA is TGTGCCAGCAGCCCTAGAGGGGGGGCGTCCTACGAGCAGTACTTC.

This clone was recorded only once. The chain links TRBV15 to TRBJ2-5, with a possible D match to TRBD1 (5 bases). CDR3 length: 13 residues. Germline V CDR1 and CDR2: LNHNV, YYDKDF (reference sequence). Trimming took 3 bases from V and 4 from J, leaving 9 bases between them. The CDR3 DNA sequence: TGTGCCACCAGCAGTGGCAGGGTAGAGACCCAGTACTTC. Its protein is CATSSGRVETQYF.

This clone was seen once. This chain links TRBV29-1 with TRBJ2-7, with 8 positions matching TRBD1. The germline V gene encodes CDR1 SQVTM and CDR2 ANQGSEA. J gave up 3 bases and V 4 bases, and 2 bases lay outside the gene matches. The CDR3 sequence is 12 residues long. This CDR3 reads CSVGTGSYEQYF. In nucleotides, the CDR3 is TGCAGCGTTGGGACAGGGAGCTACGAGCAGTACTTC.

The chain links TRBV6-1 to TRBJ2-5; 9 bases are shared with TRBD1. In germline, CDR1 is MNHNS, CDR2 SASEGT. J was trimmed by 4 bases and V by 6 bases; bases with no gene match: 3. The CDR3 length is 13 residues. The CDR3 protein is CASRNRGRETQYF. The CDR3 DNA reads as TGTGCCAGCAGGAACAGGGGGCGAGAGACCCAGTACTTC.

This clone has just a few counts. The CDR3 nucleotides read TGTGCCAGCAGTTTACAGGGGAATGAGCAGTTCTTC. Encoded protein: CASSLQGNEQFF. The chain has TRBV28 and TRBJ2-1, with D maybe TRBD1 (6 bases). The germline gives CDR1 MDHEN, CDR2 SYDVKM. V was pared by 2 bases and J by 7 bases, with 6 bases between. CDR3 length: 12 amino acids.

CDR3 nucleotide sequence: TGTGCCAGCAGCTTCGACAGTAACTATGGCTACACCTTC. This encodes CASSFDSNYGYTF. The chain has TRBV7-9 and TRBJ1-2; TRBD1 is a possible D gene (5 bases). The CDR3 sequence is 13 residues long. Germline V gene lookup returns CDR1 SEHNR and CDR2 FQNEAQ (reference sequence). The germline V and J ends were trimmed by 3 bases and 1 base, with 6 bases remaining between them.

The CDR3 is CASILQGSNEQYF. The CDR3 nucleotides read TGTGCCAGCATCCTCCAGGGGTCCAACGAGCAGTACTTC. V is TRBV7-9 and J is TRBJ2-7; D perhaps matches TRBD1 (6 bases). Germline lookup yields CDR1 SEHNR and CDR2 FQNEAQ (reference sequence). The CDR3 loop spans 13 amino acids. V was pared by 7 bases and J by 5 bases, with 15 bases between.

The J gene is TRBJ1-4, the V gene TRBV30; D call uncertain. The CDR3 totals 12 residues. The V end lost 3 bases, the J end lost 8 bases, and 10 bases lay between the germline ends. CDR1 is GTSNPN and CDR2 is SVGIG in the germline V gene (reference sequence). CDR3 DNA sequence: TGTGCCTGGAGCGGGTCGCACGAAAAACTGTTTTTT. Its translation: CAWSGSHEKLFF.

This sequence joins TRBV5-1 and TRBJ2-7; 9 bases line up with TRBD2. Per the germline V gene, CDR1 is SGHRS and CDR2 is YFSETQ. This CDR3 is 17 amino acids long. J lost 4 bases, V lost 2 bases, and 13 bases had no gene match. The CDR3 loop reads CASSFGHTSAGGYEQYF. The DNA of the CDR3 is TGCGCCAGCAGCTTCGGGCACACCTCTGCGGGAGGGTACGAGCAGTACTTC.

The chain is built from TRBV7-2 and TRBJ2-7; no clear D gene. CDR3 size: 14 residues. Germline V gives CDR1 SGHTA, CDR2 FQGNSA. V was trimmed by 5 bases and J by 2 bases, leaving 13 bases between them. For the CDR3, the DNA is TGTGCCAGCAGCCAACCGCCTACGACCTACGAGCAGTACTTC. It specifies CASSQPPTTYEQYF.

This chain uses TRBV7-9 with TRBJ2-6; a weak D match, TRBD1 (6 bases). Trimming removed 4 bases from V and 4 bases from J, with 11 bases in between. The CDR3 has 15 residues. From germline, CDR1 is SEHNR and CDR2 FQNEAQ (reference sequence). The CDR3: CASSSTGNGANVLTF. CDR3 in DNA: TGTGCCAGCAGCTCTACAGGGAACGGGGCCAACGTCCTGACTTTC.